Listed here are 24 T cell receptor beta chains from one sample, sequenced in a study of OX40 agonist ivuxolimab in advanced cancers. Sequencing was performed with immunoSEQ multiplex PCR; in TCRdb, only in-frame clones are kept and a portion is missing. The sample holds tens of thousands of clones, roughly 90% seen once. This specimen was CD4+ or CD8+ T cells sorted from blood, taken in a trial of the OX40 agonist ivuxolimab. Every receptor here comes from an adult with an advanced solid tumor such as melanoma, head and neck, liver or kidney cancer.

This sequence joins TRBV6-1 and TRBJ2-7; 7 bases fit TRBD2. V was clipped by 8 bases and J by 3 bases; unmatched bases: 4. CDR3 length: 12 residues. The germline V gene encodes CDR1 MNHNS and CDR2 SASEGT. This chain's CDR3 is CASGRASYEQYF. The CDR3 DNA is TGTGCCAGCGGGAGGGCCAGCTACGAGCAGTACTTC.

The chain combines TRBV18 with TRBJ2-7, with TRBD1 as a possible D gene (6 bases). Trimming took 5 bases from V and 5 from J, leaving 19 bases between them. The CDR3 contains 15 residues. Germline assignment: CDR1 KGHSH and CDR2 LQKENI. This CDR3 reads CASSTTPDSSNEQYF. For the CDR3, the DNA is TGTGCCAGCTCAACTACTCCGGACAGTAGCAACGAGCAGTACTTC.

The V gene is TRBV28, the J gene TRBJ1-5, with D hard to call. CDR3 size: 12 residues. Germline loops: CDR1 MDHEN, CDR2 SYDVKM. V was trimmed by 8 bases and J by 9 bases, leaving 14 bases between them. The CDR3 DNA follows: TGTGCCAGCCGGGCCGGCCTCTTGCCCCAGCATTTT. Amino acids: CASRAGLLPQHF.

The chain combines TRBV4-2 with TRBJ1-6; TRBD1 might be the D (5 bases). Germline V CDR1 and CDR2: LGHNA, YNFKEQ. Trimming removed 5 bases from V and 8 bases from J, with 16 bases in between. The CDR3 consists of 15 residues. The CDR3 region is CASSLFGRGDSPLHF. CDR3 nucleotide sequence: TGTGCCAGCAGCTTATTCGGTCGGGGGGATTCACCCCTCCACTTT.

The table lists this clone with a count of one. This chain's CDR3 is CASSLGTSLGQFF. In DNA form, the CDR3 reads TGTGCCAGCAGCTTGGGGACTAGCTTAGGGCAGTTCTTC. V gene TRBV7-6 combines with J gene TRBJ2-1; 9 positions agree with TRBD2. J gave up 12 bases and V 3 bases, and 6 bases lay outside the gene matches. The CDR3 length is 13 residues. Germline V CDR1 and CDR2: SGHVS, FNYEAQ.

The chain employs TRBV7-3 and TRBJ2-2, with D uncertain. Germline V gives CDR1 SGHTA, CDR2 FQGTGA. The CDR3 runs 13 residues. V lost 2 bases, J lost 4 bases, and 5 bases lay in between. CDR3 sequence (DNA): TGTGCCAGCAGCTTATCGGGCACCGGGGAGCTGTTTTTT. As protein: CASSLSGTGELFF.

In its sample, this clone was seen once. The chain recombines TRBV15 with TRBJ1-5; D is possibly TRBD1 (6 bases). Germline CDR1 reads LNHNV; CDR2 reads YYDKDF (reference sequence). Trimming removed 5 bases at V and 6 bases at J, with 14 bases between. The CDR3 length is 14 residues. DNA for the CDR3: TGTGCCACCAGCTCGGACAGCGGGGGTCAGCCCCAGCATTTT. Translation: CATSSDSGGQPQHF.

The chain recombines TRBV28 with TRBJ2-1; 8 nucleotides line up with TRBD1. In germline, CDR1 is MDHEN, CDR2 SYDVKM. This CDR3 spans 14 amino acids. V shed 5 bases, J shed 5 bases, and the junction held 5 bases outside the gene matches. The CDR3, as DNA: TGTGCCAGCAGTATGACAGGGGTCCACAATGAGCAGTTCTTC. Translation gives CASSMTGVHNEQFF. The full variable domain, rest sourced from reference TRBV28 and TRBJ2-1, is DVKVTQSSRYLVKRTGEKVFLECVQDMDHENMFWYRQDPGLGLRLIYFSYDVKMKEKGDIPEGYSVSREKKERFSLILESASTNQTSMYLCASSMTGVHNEQFFGPGTRLTVL.

The chain carries TRBV28 and TRBJ2-3; weak D call: TRBD2 (6 bases). The CDR3 is made up of 16 amino acids. Germline loops: CDR1 MDHEN, CDR2 SYDVKM. V was pared by 1 base and J by 2 bases, with 13 bases between. CDR3 in amino acids: CASSLSRGFVTDTQYF. For the CDR3, the DNA is TGTGCCAGCAGTTTATCACGGGGGTTTGTCACAGATACGCAGTATTTT.

This clone was recorded once. The chain couples TRBV7-2 to TRBJ2-1; 7 bases line up with TRBD1. CDR3 length: 18 residues. Per the germline V gene, CDR1 is SGHTA and CDR2 is FQGNSA. Trimming cost V 4 bases and J 6 bases; bases outside gene matches: 18. The CDR3 protein is CASSSRGTGASSRNEQFF. Here the CDR3 DNA reads TGTGCCAGCAGCTCGAGAGGTACAGGGGCTAGTTCCCGCAATGAGCAGTTCTTC.

The chain carries TRBV7-9 and TRBJ1-1; maybe TRBD1 (6 bases). V lost 2 bases and J 5 bases, leaving 6 bases between the germline ends. This CDR3 contains 12 residues. The germline V gene has CDR1 SEHNR and CDR2 FQNEAQ (reference sequence). The CDR3 is CASSLRGTEAFF. The CDR3 nucleotides are TGTGCCAGCAGCTTAAGGGGGACTGAAGCTTTCTTT.

The rearrangement links TRBV7-3 to TRBJ2-1; 11 positions match TRBD2. Germline V gives CDR1 SGHTA, CDR2 FQGTGA. CDR3 length: 21 residues. Losses at the gene ends were 0 bases for V and 3 bases for J; bases not matched to a gene: 16. The CDR3 here is CASSLTHLAGGLKGDYNEQFF. The CDR3 nucleotides read TGTGCCAGCAGCTTAACCCACCTAGCGGGAGGTCTAAAGGGGGACTACAATGAGCAGTTCTTC.

V and J are TRBV9 and TRBJ2-1; 11 bases fit TRBD2. Unmatched junction bases numbered 3, after V lost 2 bases and J lost 8 bases. This CDR3 is built from 14 residues. CDR1 and CDR2 (germline): SGDLS, YYNGEE. CDR3 bases: TGTGCCAGCAGCGTTAGCGGGAGGGCCGATGAGCAGTTCTTC. Translating gives CASSVSGRADEQFF.

The J gene is TRBJ2-7, the V gene TRBV28; 9 bases fit TRBD2. This CDR3 is 16 amino acids long. The junction had 5 bases not matched to a gene; V was cut back by 1 base and J by 1 base. Germline values: CDR1 MDHEN, CDR2 SYDVKM. CDR3 in amino acids: CASSLFTSGYSYEQYF. The CDR3, as DNA: TGTGCCAGCAGTTTATTTACTAGCGGGTATTCCTACGAGCAGTACTTC.

The chain carries TRBV6-5 and TRBJ1-4, with TRBD1 as a possible D gene (5 bases). The length of the CDR3 is 14 residues. V was pared by 4 bases and J by 4 bases, with 10 bases between. Germline CDR1 is MNHEY and CDR2 is SVGAGI. CDR3 in DNA: TGTGCCAGCAGTTCAGGTGGGGGTAATGAAAAACTGTTTTTT. This sequence encodes CASSSGGGNEKLFF.

The V gene is TRBV5-6, the J gene TRBJ2-7, with TRBD1 matching 7 bases. CDR1 is SGHDT and CDR2 is YYEEEE in the germline V gene. The CDR3 contains 15 residues. V was pared by 4 bases and J by 1 base, with 8 bases of the junction left unmatched. The CDR3 loop reads CASSRPTGISYEQYF. In nucleotides, the CDR3 is TGTGCCAGCAGCCGTCCGACAGGGATTTCCTACGAGCAGTACTTC.

In its sample, this clone was seen once. The V call is TRBV28, the J call TRBJ1-1; D is uncertain. Trimming cost V 8 bases and J 2 bases, with 6 bases left between them. In germline, CDR1 is MDHEN, CDR2 SYDVKM. This CDR3 has 11 amino acids. The CDR3 DNA reads as TGTGCCAGCGAGGTTAACACTGAAGCTTTCTTT. It yields the protein CASEVNTEAFF.

The chain combines TRBV7-3 with TRBJ2-5; D is unclear. Looked up from germline, CDR1 is SGHTA and CDR2 is FQGTGA. The V and J ends lost 2 bases and 4 bases respectively, with 8 bases between them. CDR3 length equals 13 residues. In DNA form, the CDR3 reads TGTGCCAGCAGCTTAGGTATTACAGAGACCCAGTACTTC. Amino acids: CASSLGITETQYF.

The genes are TRBV4-1 and TRBJ2-3, with 12 nucleotides matching TRBD2. The CDR3 runs to 18 residues. Trimming at V came to 1 base and at J to 4 bases, leaving 9 bases not matched to a gene. Germline V gene sequence: CDR1 MGHRA, CDR2 YSYEKL. CDR3 nucleotides: TGCGCCAGCAGCCAAGGGCCAGCGACTAGCGGGAGTGCAGATACGCAGTATTTT. Its translation is CASSQGPATSGSADTQYF.

The J gene is TRBJ1-4, the V gene TRBV4-1; maybe TRBD1 (5 bases). V lost 4 bases to trimming and J lost 0 bases, with 9 bases between them. This CDR3 is 15 amino acids long. From germline, CDR1 is MGHRA and CDR2 YSYEKL. CDR3 sequence: CASSPWGATNEKLFF. The CDR3 DNA reads as TGCGCCAGCAGCCCATGGGGGGCAACTAATGAAAAACTGTTTTTT.

The chain combines TRBV7-2 with TRBJ2-7, with TRBD2 as a possible D gene (5 bases). The ends were cut back, 0 bases at V and 6 bases at J, with 12 bases in the middle. Germline-derived CDR1 and CDR2 are SGHTA and FQGNSA. The CDR3 extends over 14 amino acids. The CDR3 spells CASSLAHGVGEQYF. As DNA, the CDR3 is TGTGCCAGCAGCTTAGCGCACGGGGTAGGCGAGCAGTACTTC.

V is TRBV6-6 and J is TRBJ2-2; 10 nucleotides line up with TRBD1. The J segment lost 6 bases and the V segment lost 7 bases, leaving 8 bases of the junction unmatched. The CDR3 covers 15 residues. The V gene's germline CDR1 is MNHNY and CDR2 SVGAGI (reference sequence). In nucleotides, the CDR3 is TGTGCCAGCATCTTGGGGACAGGGGCGGCCGGGGAGCTGTTTTTT. Protein product: CASILGTGAAGELFF.

The chain employs TRBV5-1 and TRBJ1-6, with 8 bases lining up with TRBD1. J gave up 0 bases and V 4 bases, and 6 bases lay outside the gene matches. This CDR3 has 17 residues. Germline V gene data show CDR1 as SGHRS and CDR2 as YFSETQ. The CDR3 loop is CASSMGTGRSYNSPLHF. The CDR3 DNA reads as TGCGCCAGCAGCATGGGGACAGGCCGCTCCTATAATTCACCCCTCCACTTT.

The V and J genes are TRBV18 and TRBJ2-7; perhaps TRBD2 as D (6 bases). The V gene's germline CDR1 is KGHSH and CDR2 LQKENI. The CDR3 runs 16 residues. Trimming removed 3 bases at V and 0 bases at J, with 15 bases between. The CDR3 bases are TGTGCCAGCTCACCTCGTGCCGATAGCGGCTCCTACGAGCAGTACTTC. It codes for CASSPRADSGSYEQYF.